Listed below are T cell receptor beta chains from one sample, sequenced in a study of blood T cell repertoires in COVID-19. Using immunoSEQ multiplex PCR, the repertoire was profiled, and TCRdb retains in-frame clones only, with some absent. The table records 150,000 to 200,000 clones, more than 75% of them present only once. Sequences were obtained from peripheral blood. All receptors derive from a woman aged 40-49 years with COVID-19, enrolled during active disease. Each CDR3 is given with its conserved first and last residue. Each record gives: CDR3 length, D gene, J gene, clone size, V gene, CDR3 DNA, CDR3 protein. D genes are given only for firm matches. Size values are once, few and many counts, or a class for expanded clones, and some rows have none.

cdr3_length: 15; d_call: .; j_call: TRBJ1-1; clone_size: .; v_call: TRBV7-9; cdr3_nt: TGTGCCAGCAGCTTAGCTGACGGGGCGGGGACTGAAGCTTTCTTT; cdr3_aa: CASSLADGAGTEAFF
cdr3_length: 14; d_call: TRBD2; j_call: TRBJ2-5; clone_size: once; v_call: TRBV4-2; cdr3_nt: TGTGCCAGCTCAGCGGGGGGCTGGGGAGAGACCCAGTACTTC; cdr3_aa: CASSAGGWGETQYF
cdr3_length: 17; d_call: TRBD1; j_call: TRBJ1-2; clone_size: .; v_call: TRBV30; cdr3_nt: TGTGCCTGGAGGTCAGGGGGCTCCTTTGGTTCGTCCTATGGCTACACCTTC; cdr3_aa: CAWRSGGSFGSSYGYTF
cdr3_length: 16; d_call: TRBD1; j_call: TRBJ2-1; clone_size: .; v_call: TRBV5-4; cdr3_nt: TGTGCCAGCAGCTTGGGGTCAGGGGGCCCCTACAATGAGCAGTTCTTC; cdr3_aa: CASSLGSGGPYNEQFF
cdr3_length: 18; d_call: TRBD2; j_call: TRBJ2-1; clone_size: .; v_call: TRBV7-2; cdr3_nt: TGTGCCAGCAGCTTAGCGTCCCTACTAGCGGGAGGGCCCGGTGAGCAGTTCTTC; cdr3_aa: CASSLASLLAGGPGEQFF
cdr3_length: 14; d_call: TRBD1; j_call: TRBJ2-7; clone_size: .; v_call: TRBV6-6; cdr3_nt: TGTGCCAGCAGCCCGACAGGGGCCTACTACGAGCAGTACTTC; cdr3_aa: CASSPTGAYYEQYF
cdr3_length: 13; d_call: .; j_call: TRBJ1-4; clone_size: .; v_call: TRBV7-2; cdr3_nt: TGTGCCAGCAGCCCCAAAAACAGGCAAAAACTGTTTTTT; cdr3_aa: CASSPKNRQKLFF
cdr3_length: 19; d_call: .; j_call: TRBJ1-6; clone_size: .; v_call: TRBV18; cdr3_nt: TGTGCCAGCTCACCACGGGAGTTTTCAGGGGCCGATCCGAATTCACCCCTCCACTTT; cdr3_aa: CASSPREFSGADPNSPLHF
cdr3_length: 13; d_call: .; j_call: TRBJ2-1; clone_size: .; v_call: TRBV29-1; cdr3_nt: TGCAGCGTTCGACAGGCCGCCTACAATGAGCAGTTCTTC; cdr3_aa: CSVRQAAYNEQFF
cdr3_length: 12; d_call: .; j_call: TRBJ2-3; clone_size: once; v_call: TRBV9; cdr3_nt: TGTGCCAGCAGCGTCGTCACAGATACGCAGTATTTT; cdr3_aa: CASSVVTDTQYF
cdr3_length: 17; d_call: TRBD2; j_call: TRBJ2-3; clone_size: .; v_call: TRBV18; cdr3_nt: TGTGCCAGCTCACCAGGGACTAGCGGGAGGAGGACAGATACGCAGTATTTT; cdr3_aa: CASSPGTSGRRTDTQYF
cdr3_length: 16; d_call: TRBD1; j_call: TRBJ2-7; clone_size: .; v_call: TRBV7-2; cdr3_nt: TGTGCCAGCAGCTTAGAGCCGGCAGGGGGTTCCTACGAGCAGTACTTC; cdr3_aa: CASSLEPAGGSYEQYF
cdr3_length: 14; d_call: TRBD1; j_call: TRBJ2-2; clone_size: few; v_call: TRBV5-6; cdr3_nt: TGTGCCAGCAGCTTGGACAGGGGGCGAGGGGAGCTGTTTTTT; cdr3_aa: CASSLDRGRGELFF
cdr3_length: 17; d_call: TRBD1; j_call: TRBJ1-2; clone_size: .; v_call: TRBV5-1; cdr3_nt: TGCGCCAGCAGACGCGCCTTACAGGGGGCGAAGGCTCATGGCTACACCTTC; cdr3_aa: CASRRALQGAKAHGYTF
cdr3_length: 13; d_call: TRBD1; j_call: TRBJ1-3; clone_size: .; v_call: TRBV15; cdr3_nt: TGTGCCACCAGCAGGACAGGGACTCACACCATATATTTT; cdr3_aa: CATSRTGTHTIYF
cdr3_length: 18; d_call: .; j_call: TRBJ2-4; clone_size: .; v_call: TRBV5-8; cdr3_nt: TGTGCCAGCAGCTTGGATTTGGGGGGAAGGGACGCCAAAAACATTCAGTACTTC; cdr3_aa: CASSLDLGGRDAKNIQYF
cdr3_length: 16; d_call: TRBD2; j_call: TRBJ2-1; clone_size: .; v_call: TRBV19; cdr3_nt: TGTGCCAGTACCGGGACTAGCGGGGGGCCGGTGAATGAGCAGTTCTTC; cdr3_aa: CASTGTSGGPVNEQFF
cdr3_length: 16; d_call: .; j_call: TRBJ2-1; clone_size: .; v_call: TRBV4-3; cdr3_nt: TGCGCCAGCAGCCAAGAAGGGACAGCGGGCCACAATGAGCAGTTCTTC; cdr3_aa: CASSQEGTAGHNEQFF
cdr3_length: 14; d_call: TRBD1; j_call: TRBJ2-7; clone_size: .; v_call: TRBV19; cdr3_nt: TGTGCCAGCATGGGCGACAGGGGCTCCTACGAGCAGTACTTC; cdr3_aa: CASMGDRGSYEQYF
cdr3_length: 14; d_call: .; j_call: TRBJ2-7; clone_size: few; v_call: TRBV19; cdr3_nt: TGTGCCAGTAGTATGATGGCCGGGTTCTACGAGCAGTACTTC; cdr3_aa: CASSMMAGFYEQYF
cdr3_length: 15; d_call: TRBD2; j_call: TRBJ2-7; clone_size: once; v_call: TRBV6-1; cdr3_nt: TGTGCCAGCAGTGAAGCCGGGACTAGCGCCTACGAGCAGTACTTC; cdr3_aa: CASSEAGTSAYEQYF
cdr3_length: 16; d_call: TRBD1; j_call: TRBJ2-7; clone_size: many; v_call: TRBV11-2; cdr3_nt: TGTGCCAGCAGCCCGGTGGGCAGGACAGGTATCTACGAGCAGTACTTC; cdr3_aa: CASSPVGRTGIYEQYF
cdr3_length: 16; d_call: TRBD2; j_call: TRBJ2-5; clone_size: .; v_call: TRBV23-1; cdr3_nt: TGCGCCAGCAGCCACCGGGCGGGGGGGCTGGAAGAGACCCAGTACTTC; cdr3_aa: CASSHRAGGLEETQYF
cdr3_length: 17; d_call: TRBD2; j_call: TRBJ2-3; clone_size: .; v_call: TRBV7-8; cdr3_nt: TGTGCCAGCAGCTTGGCACTAGCGGGGGATAGCACAGATACGCAGTATTTT; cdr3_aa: CASSLALAGDSTDTQYF
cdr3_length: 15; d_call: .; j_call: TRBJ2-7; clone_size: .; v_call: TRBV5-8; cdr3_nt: TGTGCCAGCAGGATTCCGGGTAGCCACCGCCACGAGCAGTACTTC; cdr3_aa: CASRIPGSHRHEQYF
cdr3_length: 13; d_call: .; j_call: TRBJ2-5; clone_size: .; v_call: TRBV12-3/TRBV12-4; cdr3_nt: TGTGCCAGCAATTCAGGGGGGTGGGAGACCCAGTACTTC; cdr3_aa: CASNSGGWETQYF
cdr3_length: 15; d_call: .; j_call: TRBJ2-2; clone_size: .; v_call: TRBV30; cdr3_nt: TGTGCGCTGGGGAGACTAGTGGTCAACACCGGGGAGCTGTTTTTT; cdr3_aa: CALGRLVVNTGELFF
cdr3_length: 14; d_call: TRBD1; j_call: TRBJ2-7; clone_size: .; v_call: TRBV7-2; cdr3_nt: TGTGCCAGCAGCTTTGGGACAGGGGCCTACGAGCAGTACTTC; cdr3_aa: CASSFGTGAYEQYF
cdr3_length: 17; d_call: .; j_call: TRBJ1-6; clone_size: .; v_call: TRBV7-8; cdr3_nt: TGTGCCAGCAGCTTTGGCTCCTCCACAGGCCTAAATTCACCCCTCCACTTT; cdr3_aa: CASSFGSSTGLNSPLHF
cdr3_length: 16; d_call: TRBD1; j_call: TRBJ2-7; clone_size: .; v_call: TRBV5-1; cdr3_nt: TGCGCCAGCAGCTTAAGGGGGGGACAGGGTCGCCACGAGCAGTACTTC; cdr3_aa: CASSLRGGQGRHEQYF
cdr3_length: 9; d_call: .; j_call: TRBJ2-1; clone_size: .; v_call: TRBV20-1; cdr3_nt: TGCAGTGCTAGAGATTACTGGTTCTTC; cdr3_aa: CSARDYWFF
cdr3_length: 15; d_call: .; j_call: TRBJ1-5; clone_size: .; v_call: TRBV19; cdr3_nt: TGTGCCAGTAACTACGGGACATTTAGCAATCAGCCCCAGCATTTT; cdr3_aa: CASNYGTFSNQPQHF
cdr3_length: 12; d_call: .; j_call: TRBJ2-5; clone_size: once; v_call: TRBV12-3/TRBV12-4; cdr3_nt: TGTGCCAGCAGGCGTACCCTTTCGGCCCAGTACTTC; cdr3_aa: CASRRTLSAQYF
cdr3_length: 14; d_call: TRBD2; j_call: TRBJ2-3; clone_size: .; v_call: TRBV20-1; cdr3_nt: TGCAGTGCTAGTCGGGGCGGGAGCGGGGATACGCAGTATTTT; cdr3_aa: CSASRGGSGDTQYF
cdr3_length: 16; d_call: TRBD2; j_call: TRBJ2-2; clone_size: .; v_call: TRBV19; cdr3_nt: TGTGCCAGTAGTATTACGAGCGGGGGTTTCGCCGGGGAGCTGTTTTTT; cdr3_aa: CASSITSGGFAGELFF
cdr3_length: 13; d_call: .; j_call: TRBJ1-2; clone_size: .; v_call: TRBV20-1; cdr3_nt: TGCAGTGCTAGTGAGTCTTTCAGGCGTGGCTACACCTTC; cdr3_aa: CSASESFRRGYTF
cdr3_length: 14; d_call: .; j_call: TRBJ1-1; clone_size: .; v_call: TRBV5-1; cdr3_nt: TGCGCCAGCAGCTTGGTTCAGGTGGGCACTGAAGCTTTCTTT; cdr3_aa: CASSLVQVGTEAFF
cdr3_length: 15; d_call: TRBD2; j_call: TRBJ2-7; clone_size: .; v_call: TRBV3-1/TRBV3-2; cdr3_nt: TGTGCCAGCAGCCAAGGTAGCGGGGGGAGAAACGAGCAGTACTTC; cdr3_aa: CASSQGSGGRNEQYF
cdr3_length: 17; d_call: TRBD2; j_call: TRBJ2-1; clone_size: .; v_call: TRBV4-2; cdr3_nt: TGTGCCAGCAGCCAAATTAGCGGGAGGGCCTCCTACAATGAGCAGTTCTTC; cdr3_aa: CASSQISGRASYNEQFF
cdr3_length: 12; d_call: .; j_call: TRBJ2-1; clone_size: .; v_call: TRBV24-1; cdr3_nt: TGTGCCACCAGTGACTATTACAATGAGCAGTTCTTC; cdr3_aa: CATSDYYNEQFF
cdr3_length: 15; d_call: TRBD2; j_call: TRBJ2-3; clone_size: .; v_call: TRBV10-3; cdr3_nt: TGTGCCATCACCTGGACTAGCGGGGGCCGGGATACGCAGTATTTT; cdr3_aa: CAITWTSGGRDTQYF
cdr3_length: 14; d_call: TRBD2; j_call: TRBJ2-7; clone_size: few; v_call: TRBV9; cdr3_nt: TGTGCCAGCAGCGTAGGTCTAGCGGACTACGAGCAGTACTTC; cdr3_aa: CASSVGLADYEQYF
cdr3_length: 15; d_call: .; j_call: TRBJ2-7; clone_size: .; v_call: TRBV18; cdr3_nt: TGTGCCAGCTCACCACAGGGGGAGATGGTGTACGAGCAGTACTTC; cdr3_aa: CASSPQGEMVYEQYF
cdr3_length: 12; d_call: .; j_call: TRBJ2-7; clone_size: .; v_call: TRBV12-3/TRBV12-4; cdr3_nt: TGTGCCAGCAGTTTTTACCCTAGGGAGCAGTACTTC; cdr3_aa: CASSFYPREQYF
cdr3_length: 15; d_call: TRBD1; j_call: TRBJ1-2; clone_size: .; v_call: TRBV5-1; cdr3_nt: TGCGCCAGCAGCGCATGGACAGGGCCGGGCTATGGCTACACCTTC; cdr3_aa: CASSAWTGPGYGYTF